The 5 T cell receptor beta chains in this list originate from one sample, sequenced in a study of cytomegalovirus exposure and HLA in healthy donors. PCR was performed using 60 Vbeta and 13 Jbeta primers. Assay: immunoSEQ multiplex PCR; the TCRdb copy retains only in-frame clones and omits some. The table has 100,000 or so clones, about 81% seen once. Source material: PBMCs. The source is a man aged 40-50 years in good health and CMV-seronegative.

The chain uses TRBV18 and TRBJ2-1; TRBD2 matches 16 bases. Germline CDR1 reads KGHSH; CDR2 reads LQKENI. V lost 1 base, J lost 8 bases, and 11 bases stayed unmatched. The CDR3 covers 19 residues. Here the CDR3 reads CASSPRPGTSGGAFDEQFF. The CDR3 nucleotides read TGTGCCAGCTCACCACGACCGGGGACTAGCGGGGGGGCCTTCGATGAGCAGTTCTTC.

DNA for the CDR3: TGTGCCAGCAGCGCTGACAGGGGTGGGCAGACCCAGTACTTC. Translating gives CASSADRGGQTQYF. J is TRBJ2-5 and V is TRBV9; 8 bases fit TRBD1. The germline CDR1 and CDR2 sequences are SGDLS and YYNGEE. This CDR3 comprises 14 residues. V shed 3 bases, J shed 6 bases, and the junction held 7 bases outside the gene matches.

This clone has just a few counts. The CDR3 region has the DNA TGTGCCAGCAGCTTAGCCTGGGCCGGACAGCCCCAGCATTTT. Amino acids: CASSLAWAGQPQHF. The chain employs TRBV7-2 and TRBJ1-5; the D is unclear. Trimming took off 0 bases at V and 7 bases at J, with 10 bases between the two ends. The germline gives CDR1 SGHTA, CDR2 FQGNSA. The CDR3 contains 14 residues. The variable domain in full, completed from reference TRBV7-2 and TRBJ1-5, reads GAGVSQSPSNKVTEKGKDVELRCDPISGHTALYWYRQSLGQGLEFLIYFQGNSAPDKSGLPSDRFSAERTGGSVSTLTIQRTQQEDSAVYLCASSLAWAGQPQHFGDGTRLSIL.

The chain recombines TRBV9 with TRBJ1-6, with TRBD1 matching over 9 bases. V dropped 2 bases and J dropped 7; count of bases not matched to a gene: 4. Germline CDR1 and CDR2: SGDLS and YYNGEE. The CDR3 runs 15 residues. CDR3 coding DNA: TGTGCCAGCAGCGTCCTCGGGACAGGGAATTCACCCCTCCACTTT. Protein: CASSVLGTGNSPLHF.

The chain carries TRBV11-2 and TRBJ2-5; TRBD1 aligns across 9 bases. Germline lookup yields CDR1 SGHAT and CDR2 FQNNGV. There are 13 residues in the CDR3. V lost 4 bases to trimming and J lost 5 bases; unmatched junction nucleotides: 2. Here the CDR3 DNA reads TGTGCCAGCAGCTATGGACAGGGGGAGACCCAGTACTTC. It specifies CASSYGQGETQYF.